This entry features one TCR beta chain sequence. The antigen is unknown. The data originate from a study of Ad26.COV2.S vaccination and SARS-CoV-2 variants. At the level of the study: The authors gave Ad26.COV2.S intramuscularly, either once or twice 56 days apart. The study, taken as a whole, reports: The study found similar non-spike TCR breadth in vaccine and placebo recipients. Placebo recipients showed lower spike-specific TCR breadth than vaccinees.

Germline values: CDR1 MNHNY, CDR2 SVGAGI (reference sequence). Germline trimming cut 6 bases from V and 8 bases from J; bases unmatched to any gene: 8. This CDR3 has 14 residues. Treatment given: about 20 received Ad26.COV2.S at low or high dose, single or two shots; several received placebo; per-sample allocation not given. It was on day 63 after the first vaccine or placebo injection that samples were taken. Here immunoSEQ multiplex PCR was the method, and the copy in TCRdb shows in-frame clones only, minus some. Counted here are roughly 380,000 clones, around 87% occurring once; the ten biggest clones make up 3.4%.

The sequences come from peripheral blood, collected in a trial of Ad26.COV2.S vaccine versus placebo. This chain connects TRBV6-6 to TRBJ1-4; 8 bases line up with TRBD1. The source is a person between 18 and 60 years old who received the Ad26.COV2.S COVID-19 vaccine or a placebo. In DNA form, the CDR3 reads TGTGCCAGCAGCACCCAGGACAGGGTAGAAAAACTGTTTTTT. Amino acid sequence: CASSTQDRVEKLFF.